This T cell receptor beta chain was recovered during a study of blood T cell repertoires in COVID-19. Overall study: COVID-19 samples from acute and convalescent phases originated in the United States, Italy and Spain. PBMCs, B-cell-depleted T cells, or T cells were the source of the cDNA or gDNA that made up the material.

In the study's own analysis: Researchers report that nucleated cell counts were estimated from reference gene primer amplification. Sequencing was performed with immunoSEQ multiplex PCR; in TCRdb, only in-frame clones are kept and a portion is missing. V, J and clone size derive from that table, while D and trimming were established from the DNA sequence. The sample contains roughly 89,000 clones, 80% to 90% of which appear only once. The CDR3 is 13 residues long. Trimming pared 8 bases from V and 3 bases from J, leaving 14 bases between. Germline loops: CDR1 KGHSH, CDR2 LQKENI. The TCR sequence derives from a woman of 80 years or more with acute or convalescent COVID-19. The V gene is TRBV18, the J gene TRBJ2-7; perhaps TRBD1 as D (6 bases). The sample consisted of peripheral blood. The CDR3 DNA follows: TGTGCCAGCGCTCGGGACAATAACTACGAGCAGTACTTC. Residues: CASARDNNYEQYF. The variable domain in full, completed from reference TRBV18 and TRBJ2-7, reads NAGVMQNPRHLVRRRGQEARLRCSPMKGHSHVYWYRQLPEEGLKFMVYLQKENIIDESGMPKERFSAEFPKEGPSILRIQQVVRGDSAAYFCASARDNNYEQYFGPGTRLTVT.